Listed below are T cell receptor beta chains from one sample, sequenced in a study of T cell responses to AZD1222 COVID-19 vaccine. TCRdb keeps only in-frame clones here, not all; method: immunoSEQ multiplex PCR. The data contain about 81,000 clones, about nine tenths of them singletons. The material sequenced was peripheral blood, taken 28 days after the second AZD1222 dose. Receptor source: an adult who received the AZD1222 COVID-19 vaccine. Both conserved end residues are part of each CDR3. The order of the fields is clone size, D gene, V gene, J gene, CDR3 protein, CDR3 DNA. The D gene is left open where the match is weak. Clone sizes are given selectively: once, few, many, or a class where the clone is expanded.

>-|-|TRBV27|TRBJ2-3
CTSSFSADTQYF
TGTACCAGCAGTTTTAGTGCGGATACGCAGTATTTT
>-|-|TRBV28|TRBJ1-1
CASSLTAGVVAFF
TGTGCCAGCAGTTTAACCGCAGGGGTTGTAGCTTTCTTT
>-|-|TRBV3-1/TRBV3-2|TRBJ2-5
CASSPRGGERQETQYF
TGTGCCAGCAGTCCCCGAGGGGGGGAGAGGCAAGAGACCCAGTACTTC
>-|-|TRBV5-5|TRBJ2-7
CASSWGPQTAAYEQYF
TGTGCCAGCAGCTGGGGGCCGCAGACGGCAGCCTACGAGCAGTACTTC
>-|TRBD1|TRBV19|TRBJ2-7
CASSSRQGEQYF
TGTGCCAGTAGTTCCAGACAGGGGGAGCAGTACTTC
>-|-|TRBV28|TRBJ1-2
CASRPPGALYGYTF
TGTGCCAGCCGGCCCCCAGGGGCCCTCTATGGCTACACCTTC
>-|-|TRBV25-1|TRBJ2-7
CASSEGGPYEQYF
TGTGCCAGCAGTGAGGGCGGACCCTACGAGCAGTACTTC
>once|-|TRBV28|TRBJ1-5
CASSFPAGSGNQPQHF
TGTGCCAGCAGTTTCCCGGCAGGGTCGGGCAATCAGCCCCAGCATTTT
>-|TRBD2|TRBV3-1/TRBV3-2|TRBJ2-5
CASSQDTGGGETQYF
TGTGCCAGCAGCCAAGACACGGGGGGAGGCGAGACCCAGTACTTC
>-|-|TRBV15|TRBJ1-4
CATSSRHGSTNEKLFF
TGTGCCACCAGCAGCAGACACGGGTCCACTAATGAAAAACTGTTTTTT
>-|-|TRBV4-1|TRBJ1-6
CASSYSYNSPLHF
TGCGCCAGCAGCTACAGCTACAATTCACCCCTCCACTTT
>-|TRBD1|TRBV29-1|TRBJ1-6
CSVSDRDTSPLHF
TGCAGCGTTTCGGACAGGGACACTTCACCCCTCCACTTT
>-|-|TRBV7-2|TRBJ1-6
CASSVRQATLHF
TGTGCCAGCAGCGTAAGACAGGCCACCCTCCACTTT
>-|-|TRBV5-5|TRBJ2-5
CASSLGTLYQETQYF
TGTGCCAGCAGCCTCGGGACCCTCTACCAAGAGACCCAGTACTTC
>-|-|TRBV10-3|TRBJ1-4
CAISEVQGATNEKLFF
TGTGCCATCAGTGAGGTCCAGGGTGCAACTAATGAAAAACTGTTTTTT
>-|TRBD2|TRBV9|TRBJ2-1
CASSAGLAGGMYEQFF
TGTGCCAGCAGCGCGGGACTAGCGGGGGGGATGTATGAGCAGTTCTTC
>-|TRBD1|TRBV4-1|TRBJ2-5
CASRGTGYFRETQYF
TGCGCCAGCAGAGGGACAGGGTATTTTCGGGAGACCCAGTACTTC
>once|-|TRBV11-2|TRBJ1-1
CASSLANTEAFF
TGTGCCAGCAGTCTTGCTAACACTGAAGCTTTCTTT
>-|-|TRBV6-1|TRBJ1-6
CASSEGPEGSPLHF
TGTGCCAGCAGTGAAGGGCCGGAGGGGTCACCCCTCCACTTT
>-|TRBD2|TRBV6-2/TRBV6-3|TRBJ2-5
CASSYSGGLAEETQYF
TGTGCCAGCAGTTACTCTGGAGGACTAGCGGAAGAGACCCAGTACTTC
>-|-|TRBV14|TRBJ1-3
CASSPRADGNTIYF
TGTGCCAGCAGCCCTAGGGCGGACGGAAACACCATATATTTT
>-|-|TRBV15|TRBJ1-2
CATSRDSQGSYGYTF
TGTGCCACCAGCAGAGATTCCCAGGGGTCCTATGGCTACACCTTC
>-|-|TRBV6-5|TRBJ1-1
CASSYSVSTEAFF
TGTGCCAGCAGTTACTCAGTATCCACTGAAGCTTTCTTT
>once|TRBD2|TRBV5-4|TRBJ2-3
CASSNSGGIDTQYF
TGTGCCAGCAGCAATAGCGGGGGCATCGATACGCAGTATTTT
>-|TRBD1|TRBV6-5|TRBJ2-7
CASSRNRGEDEQYF
TGTGCCAGCAGTAGGAACAGGGGGGAGGACGAGCAGTACTTC
>-|-|TRBV28|TRBJ1-2
CASAGGVNVNGYTF
TGTGCCAGCGCGGGGGGGGTTAATGTAAATGGCTACACCTTC
>-|-|TRBV11-3|TRBJ2-2
CASSSGLNTGELFF
TGTGCCAGCAGCTCAGGGCTGAACACCGGGGAGCTGTTTTTT
>-|-|TRBV9|TRBJ1-5
CASSVDGGGSQPQHF
TGTGCCAGCAGCGTAGATGGCGGAGGAAGCCAGCCCCAGCATTTT
>-|TRBD1|TRBV9|TRBJ2-7
CASSDLDRDHEQYF
TGTGCCAGCAGCGACCTGGACAGGGACCACGAGCAGTACTTC
>-|TRBD1|TRBV5-5|TRBJ1-5
CASSLDRGQPQHF
TGTGCCAGCAGCTTGGACAGGGGACAGCCCCAGCATTTT
>-|-|TRBV9|TRBJ1-3
CASSVATDGNTIYF
TGTGCCAGCAGCGTAGCCACAGATGGAAACACCATATATTTT
>-|-|TRBV15|TRBJ1-5
CATRDYSNQPQHF
TGTGCCACCAGGGACTATAGCAATCAGCCCCAGCATTTT
>-|TRBD2|TRBV7-9|TRBJ2-1
CASSSLPGGGPNEQFF
TGTGCCAGCAGTTCCCTTCCGGGGGGGGGCCCGAATGAGCAGTTCTTC
>-|TRBD1|TRBV5-1|TRBJ1-2
CASSLEGQGQYGYTF
TGCGCCAGCAGCTTGGAAGGACAGGGGCAATATGGCTACACCTTC
>once|-|TRBV7-9|TRBJ1-4
CASSPMTSFSNEKLFF
TGTGCCAGCAGCCCTATGACGAGCTTTTCTAATGAAAAACTGTTTTTT
>-|-|TRBV9|TRBJ1-3
CASSVDVSGNTIYF
TGTGCCAGCAGCGTAGATGTCTCTGGAAACACCATATATTTT
>few|-|TRBV5-6|TRBJ1-5
CASSLGQPYSNQPQHF
TGTGCCAGCAGCTTGGGGCAGCCATATAGCAATCAGCCCCAGCATTTT
>-|-|TRBV28|TRBJ1-1
CASSWSGMNTEAFF
TGTGCCAGCAGTTGGTCAGGGATGAACACTGAAGCTTTCTTT
>-|-|TRBV24-1|TRBJ2-2
CATSDWGAGELFF
TGTGCCACCAGTGATTGGGGGGCCGGGGAGCTGTTTTTT
>-|-|TRBV21-1|TRBJ2-2
CASPPVVEGGASNTGELFF
TGTGCCAGCCCCCCGGTCGTTGAAGGGGGAGCAAGTAACACCGGGGAGCTGTTTTTT
>-|-|TRBV16|TRBJ1-2
CASSLLGQLYGYTF
TGTGCCAGCAGCCTACTAGGACAGCTTTATGGCTACACCTTC
>-|TRBD1|TRBV2|TRBJ1-6
CASSRDRRHSPLHF
TGTGCCAGCAGTAGGGACAGGAGACATTCACCCCTCCACTTT
>-|-|TRBV5-4|TRBJ2-7
CASSSAGLGSSYEQYF
TGTGCCAGCAGCTCTGCGGGACTTGGGAGCTCCTACGAGCAGTACTTC
>-|-|TRBV5-4|TRBJ2-5
CASSFGRGPGETQYF
TGTGCCAGCAGCTTCGGTCGGGGGCCAGGGGAGACCCAGTACTTC
>-|-|TRBV7-9|TRBJ1-6
CASSLRGNDSPLHF
TGTGCCAGCAGCTTAAGGGGTAACGATTCACCCCTCCACTTT
>-|-|TRBV10-3|TRBJ1-2
CAISDAPSYGYTF
TGTGCCATCAGTGATGCACCTTCCTATGGCTACACCTTC
>-|-|TRBV21-1|TRBJ2-2
CASSSGQTGELFF
TGTGCCAGCAGCAGTGGACAAACCGGGGAGCTGTTTTTT
>-|TRBD1|TRBV18|TRBJ2-7
CASSPETGTYEQYF
TGTGCCAGCTCGCCGGAGACAGGGACCTACGAGCAGTACTTC
>-|TRBD2|TRBV12-5|TRBJ2-1
CASGRSSGWYNEQFF
TGTGCTAGTGGCCGATCTAGCGGGTGGTACAATGAGCAGTTCTTC
>-|TRBD1|TRBV5-1|TRBJ1-3
CASSLDSQGVINSGNTIYF
TGCGCCAGCAGCTTGGATTCGCAGGGGGTAATAAACTCTGGAAACACCATATATTTT
>-|TRBD2|TRBV6-5|TRBJ2-1
CASSYLSGGGQFF
TGTGCCAGCAGTTACCTGAGTGGGGGGGGGCAGTTCTTC
>-|-|TRBV5-1|TRBJ1-1
CASSSQGNTEAFF
TGCGCCAGCAGCTCTCAGGGGAACACTGAAGCTTTCTTT
>-|TRBD1|TRBV28|TRBJ1-2
CASSWEFPTGGDYGYTF
TGTGCCAGCAGTTGGGAATTCCCGACAGGGGGCGACTATGGCTACACCTTC
>-|TRBD1|TRBV2|TRBJ1-4
CASSRGGEKLFF
TGTGCCAGCTCCAGGGGGGGAGAAAAACTGTTTTTT
>-|TRBD1|TRBV19|TRBJ2-3
CASSVGQGTDTQYF
TGTGCCAGTAGTGTCGGACAGGGCACAGATACGCAGTATTTT
>-|-|TRBV5-1|TRBJ2-1
CASSLGQGSFDEQFF
TGCGCCAGCAGCTTGGGCCAGGGATCTTTCGATGAGCAGTTCTTC
>-|-|TRBV19|TRBJ2-5
CASSPRTRQETQYF
TGTGCCAGTAGTCCCCGGACAAGACAAGAGACCCAGTACTTC
>few|-|TRBV11-2|TRBJ1-3
CASSLLFRGPGNTIYF
TGTGCCAGCAGCTTACTTTTCAGGGGACCTGGAAACACCATATATTTT
>-|TRBD2|TRBV11-2|TRBJ2-1
CASTRGGLEGEQFF
TGTGCCAGCACCCGCGGGGGGCTCGAAGGGGAGCAGTTCTTC